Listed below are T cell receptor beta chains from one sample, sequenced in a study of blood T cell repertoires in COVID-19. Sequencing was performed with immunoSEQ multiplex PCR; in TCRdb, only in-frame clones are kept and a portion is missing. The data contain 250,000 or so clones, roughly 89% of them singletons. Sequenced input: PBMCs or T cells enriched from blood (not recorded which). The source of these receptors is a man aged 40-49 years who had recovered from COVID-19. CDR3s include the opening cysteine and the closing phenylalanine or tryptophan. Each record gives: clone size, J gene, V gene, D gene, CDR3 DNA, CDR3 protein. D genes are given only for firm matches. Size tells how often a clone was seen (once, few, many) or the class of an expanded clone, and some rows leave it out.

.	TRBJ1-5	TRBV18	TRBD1	TGTGCCAGCTCGGCCGGGACAGGAAATCAGCCCCAGCATTTT	CASSAGTGNQPQHF
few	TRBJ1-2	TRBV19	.	TGTGCCAGTAGTCTCCAGGTAGGTCTCCGTGGAGGCTACACCTTC	CASSLQVGLRGGYTF
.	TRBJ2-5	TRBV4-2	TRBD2	TGTGCCAGCAGCCCCGGACTAGCGGGGACCCCAGAGACCCAGTACTTC	CASSPGLAGTPETQYF
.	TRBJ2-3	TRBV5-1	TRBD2	TGCGCCAGCAGCCTACTAGCGGGGGCCACAGATACGCAGTATTTT	CASSLLAGATDTQYF
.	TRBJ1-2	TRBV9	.	TGTGCCAGCAGCCCGTCCCCAGGGGTACCTTATGGCTACACCTTC	CASSPSPGVPYGYTF
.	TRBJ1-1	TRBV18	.	TGTGCCAGCTCCCAGGGGATGAACACTGAAGCTTTCTTT	CASSQGMNTEAFF
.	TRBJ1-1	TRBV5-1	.	TGCGCCAGCAGCTTGGTGGGGAGTACAGTTATGAACACTGAAGCTTTCTTT	CASSLVGSTVMNTEAFF
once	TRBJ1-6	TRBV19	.	TGTGCCAGTAGTATATCTCAGGGGAGAAATTCACCCCTCCACTTT	CASSISQGRNSPLHF
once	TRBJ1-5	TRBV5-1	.	TGCGCCAGCAGCTTGAACGGTCTAGACAATCAGCCCCAGCATTTT	CASSLNGLDNQPQHF
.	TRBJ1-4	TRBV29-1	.	TGCAGCGTTCCTCCAGGTGTTGGGGAAAAACTGTTTTTT	CSVPPGVGEKLFF
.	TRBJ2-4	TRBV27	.	TGTGCCAGCAGTTCCCTTCCCGGGGTAGAGGACATTCAGTACTTC	CASSSLPGVEDIQYF
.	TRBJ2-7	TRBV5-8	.	TGTGCCAGCAGCCTTTACGAGCAGTACTTC	CASSLYEQYF
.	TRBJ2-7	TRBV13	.	TGTGCCAGCAGCGTATCCGAAACATTACCCAACGAGCAGTACTTC	CASSVSETLPNEQYF
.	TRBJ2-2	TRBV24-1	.	TGTGCCACCAGTGATTTTCGAGGAGGGGGGGAGCTGTTTTTT	CATSDFRGGGELFF
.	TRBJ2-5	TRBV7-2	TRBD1	TGTGCCAGCAGCCAAGGACAGGGACGCGAGACCCAGTACTTC	CASSQGQGRETQYF
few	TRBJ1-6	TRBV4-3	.	TGCGCCAGCAGCCAGGAGAGGTGGGTGGATTCACCCCTCCACTTT	CASSQERWVDSPLHF